The clone carrying this TCR beta chain has just a few counts. As an off-target read in a library built for alpha chains, this beta chain has a frequency of little significance. V dropped 4 bases and J dropped 3 bases, with 8 bases sitting between them. Germline values: CDR1 SEHNR, CDR2 FQNEAQ (reference sequence). CDR3 length equals 13 residues. The sample is drawn from a study of spatial heterogeneity in lung cancer. TCRdb reprocessed the 5' RACE reads via MiXCR and lists one record per CDR3 protein. This table lists some 71 distinct CDR3 sequences. Time point indicated: sample taken at primary tumor resection. A total of more than 65 untreated early-stage non-small cell lung cancer patients served as donors.

The rearrangement uses TRBV7-9 and TRBJ2-3; D is unclear. The TCR originated in a male donor with early-stage non-small cell lung cancer. Source: normal lung tissue next to the tumor, taken at surgery. In DNA, the CDR3 is TGTGCCAGCAGCTCAACGTTAACAGATACGCAGTATTTT. Translated: CASSSTLTDTQYF.